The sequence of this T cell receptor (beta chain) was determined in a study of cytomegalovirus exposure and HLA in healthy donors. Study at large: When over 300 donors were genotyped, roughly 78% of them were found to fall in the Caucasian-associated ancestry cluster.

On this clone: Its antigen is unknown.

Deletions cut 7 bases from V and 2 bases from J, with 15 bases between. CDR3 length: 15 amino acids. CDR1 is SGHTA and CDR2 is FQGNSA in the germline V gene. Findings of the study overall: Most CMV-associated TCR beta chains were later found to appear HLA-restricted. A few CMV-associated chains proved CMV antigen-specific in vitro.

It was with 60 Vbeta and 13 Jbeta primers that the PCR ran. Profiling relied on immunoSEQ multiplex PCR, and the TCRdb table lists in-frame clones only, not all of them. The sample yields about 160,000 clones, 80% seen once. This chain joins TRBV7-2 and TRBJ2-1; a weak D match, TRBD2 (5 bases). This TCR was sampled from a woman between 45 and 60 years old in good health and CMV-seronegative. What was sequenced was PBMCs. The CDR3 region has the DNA TGTGCCAGCACCCTAGACCGAGGGACCTACAATGAGCAGTTCTTC. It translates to CASTLDRGTYNEQFF.